The entry that follows covers one T cell receptor (beta chain) sequence. Antigen specificity is unknown. The V and J ends lost 6 bases and 4 bases respectively, with 16 bases between them. This CDR3 region has 14 residues. Germline CDR1 SNHLY, CDR2 FYNNEI. Prepared libraries of TCR beta cDNA carried unique molecular identifiers. Each CDR3 protein is one row after TCRdb ran MiXCR on the PCR reads. The sample has more than 450,000 distinct CDR3 sequences, around 47% seen once. The data were obtained in a study of post-analysis software for immune sequencing data. Study-level results: Controls had significantly higher normalized Chao1 diversity than multiple sclerosis patients. Controls had lower frequencies than patients of roughly five TRBV segments, which included TRBV5-6, TRBV5-1 and TRBV20-1.

The specimen was blood. The receptor's source is a girl between 5 and 17 years old with multiple sclerosis. The chain couples TRBV2 to TRBJ2-7, with unresolved D. CDR3 in DNA: TGTGCCAGCAGCGGGCTTCCTCGGCGTTACGAGCAGTACTTC. Residues: CASSGLPRRYEQYF.